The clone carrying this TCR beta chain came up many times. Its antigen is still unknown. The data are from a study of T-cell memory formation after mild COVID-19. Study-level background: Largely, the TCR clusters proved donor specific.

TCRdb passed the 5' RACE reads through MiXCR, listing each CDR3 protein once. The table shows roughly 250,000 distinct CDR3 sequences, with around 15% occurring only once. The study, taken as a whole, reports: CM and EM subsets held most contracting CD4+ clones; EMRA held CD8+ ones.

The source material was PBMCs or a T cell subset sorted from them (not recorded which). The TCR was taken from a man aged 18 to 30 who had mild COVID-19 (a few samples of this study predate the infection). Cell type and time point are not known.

The CDR3 sequence is CASSRTAQETQYF. CDR3 DNA: TGCGCCAGCAGCAGGACGGCTCAAGAGACCCAGTACTTC. The chain is built from TRBV5-1 and TRBJ2-5; D unresolved. The CDR3 is 13 amino acids. V was pared by 4 bases and J by 2 bases, with 9 bases between. Germline CDR1 and CDR2: SGHRS and YFSETQ.